Listed below are T cell receptor beta chains from one sample, sequenced in a study of CD8+ T cells in alopecia areata. The table came from immunoSEQ multiplex PCR; TCRdb's copy has only in-frame clones and leaves some out. The sample yields some 80,000 clones, roughly 70% seen once. Specimen: CD8+ T cells sorted from blood, collected at week 24, from a patient treated with tofacitinib. The receptor set was obtained from a human donor with alopecia areata. Each CDR3 is given with its conserved first and last residue. A D gene is named only where the DNA matches it firmly. Clone size appears in some rows only: once, few, many, or a class for an expanded clone.

V gene,J gene,clone size,D gene,CDR3 protein,CDR3 DNA
TRBV7-6,TRBJ2-7,-,TRBD2,CASSPGTSGREQYF,TGTGCCAGCAGTCCGGGGACTAGCGGGAGAGAACAGTACTTC
TRBV27,TRBJ1-6,few,-,CASSLSANRLNSPLHF,TGTGCCAGCAGTTTATCGGCGAACAGATTAAATTCACCCCTCCACTTT
TRBV28,TRBJ1-5,few,TRBD1,CASITDRQNQPQHF,TGTGCCAGCATTACGGACAGGCAGAATCAGCCCCAGCATTTT
TRBV27,TRBJ2-2,-,TRBD1,CASRLTGYTGELFF,TGTGCCAGCAGATTGACAGGGTACACCGGGGAGCTGTTTTTT
TRBV7-9,TRBJ2-7,-,-,CASSSPRDIAHEQYF,TGTGCCAGCAGCTCCCCTCGGGACATCGCCCACGAGCAGTACTTC
TRBV7-9,TRBJ2-5,-,TRBD2,CASSDGTSGRGETQYF,TGTGCCAGCAGCGACGGGACTAGCGGGAGGGGCGAGACCCAGTACTTC
TRBV30,TRBJ2-3,-,TRBD2,CAWSGGRGTDTQYF,TGTGCCTGGAGCGGCGGGAGGGGCACAGATACGCAGTATTTT
TRBV7-6,TRBJ2-5,-,TRBD2,CASSSGTSGSRGQETQYF,TGTGCCAGCAGCTCGGGGACTAGCGGGAGCCGGGGCCAAGAGACCCAGTACTTC
TRBV27,TRBJ1-2,-,TRBD1,CASNSGTGFDYTF,TGTGCCAGCAACTCCGGGACAGGGTTTGACTACACCTTC
TRBV4-1,TRBJ2-7,-,-,CASSQVLSAGIRYEQYF,TGCGCCAGCAGCCAAGTACTCTCTGCAGGGATTCGATACGAGCAGTACTTC
TRBV4-1,TRBJ1-6,-,-,CASSQVMTAYNSPLHF,TGCGCCAGCAGCCAAGTAATGACAGCCTATAATTCACCCCTCCACTTT
TRBV7-9,TRBJ1-2,few,-,CASSLAPGVAYGYTF,TGTGCCAGCAGCTTAGCCCCTGGGGTCGCCTATGGCTACACCTTC
TRBV19,TRBJ1-1,-,TRBD1,CASSFAGQGASEAFF,TGTGCCAGTAGTTTTGCCGGACAGGGGGCGTCTGAAGCTTTCTTT
TRBV25-1,TRBJ2-1,-,TRBD1,CASSEQGRTGSYNEQFF,TGTGCCAGCAGTGAACAGGGACGGACAGGCTCCTACAATGAGCAGTTCTTC
TRBV6-5,TRBJ2-3,once,-,CASSYEGLSTDTQYF,TGTGCCAGCAGTTACGAGGGGTTAAGCACAGATACGCAGTATTTT
TRBV4-1,TRBJ2-7,-,TRBD2,CASSQVGLAGVYEQYF,TGCGCCAGCAGCCAGGTGGGACTAGCGGGAGTCTACGAGCAGTACTTC
TRBV4-1,TRBJ1-5,-,-,CASSQGAGATVQPQHF,TGCGCCAGCAGCCAAGGAGCGGGGGCGACCGTACAGCCCCAGCATTTT
TRBV28,TRBJ2-3,-,TRBD1,CASSLLGGADTQYF,TGTGCCAGCAGTCTACTAGGGGGCGCAGATACGCAGTATTTT
TRBV15,TRBJ2-2,-,TRBD1,CATSRPPGQGAGELFF,TGTGCCACCAGCAGACCCCCGGGACAGGGGGCCGGGGAGCTGTTTTTT
TRBV5-8,TRBJ2-1,-,TRBD1,CASSSLGTALNEQFF,TGTGCCAGCAGCTCTCTCGGGACAGCCCTGAATGAGCAGTTCTTC
TRBV15,TRBJ2-4,-,-,CATSSWTVGNIQYF,TGTGCCACCAGCAGTTGGACGGTGGGAAACATTCAGTACTTC
TRBV13,TRBJ1-6,-,-,CASSLGYSTNSPLHF,TGTGCCAGCAGCTTAGGATACAGCACAAATTCACCCCTCCACTTT
TRBV7-9,TRBJ2-7,few,TRBD1,CASSYPRQGPKPEQYF,TGTGCCAGCAGCTATCCGAGACAGGGCCCTAAACCGGAGCAGTACTTC
TRBV5-6,TRBJ2-3,-,TRBD1,CASSQGAGLSTDTQYF,TGTGCCAGCAGCCAGGGGGCGGGGCTAAGCACAGATACGCAGTATTTT
TRBV14,TRBJ2-1,-,TRBD2,CASGQGLVYNEQFF,TGTGCCAGCGGGCAGGGACTAGTGTACAATGAGCAGTTCTTC
TRBV6-6,TRBJ2-1,-,TRBD2,CASSLPGEGNEQFF,TGTGCCAGCAGCCTACCGGGGGAGGGGAATGAGCAGTTCTTC
TRBV27,TRBJ1-1,-,TRBD1,CASIQTGRAEAFF,TGTGCCAGCATCCAGACAGGGCGGGCTGAAGCTTTCTTT
TRBV9,TRBJ2-7,-,TRBD2,CASSVATSGRNEQYF,TGTGCCAGCAGCGTAGCGACTAGCGGGAGGAACGAGCAGTACTTC
TRBV27,TRBJ2-1,-,TRBD2,CASSLSFLAGGNEQFF,TGTGCCAGCAGTTTATCCTTTCTAGCGGGGGGCAATGAGCAGTTCTTC
TRBV7-9,TRBJ1-2,-,-,CASSSSRGLRYGYTF,TGTGCCAGCAGCTCCAGCCGGGGACTGCGCTATGGCTACACCTTC
TRBV7-2,TRBJ1-1,many,-,CASSLNQGMNTEAFF,TGTGCCAGCAGCTTAAATCAGGGGATGAACACTGAAGCTTTCTTT
TRBV4-1,TRBJ2-7,-,TRBD2,CASSQAGLAGEQYF,TGCGCCAGCAGCCAAGCGGGACTAGCGGGAGAACAGTACTTC
TRBV9,TRBJ2-1,few,TRBD2,CASSATSGGVNEQFF,TGTGCCAGCAGCGCTACTAGCGGGGGTGTCAATGAGCAGTTCTTC
TRBV2,TRBJ1-1,-,-,CASRFGQGESTEAFF,TGTGCCAGCAGGTTCGGGCAGGGTGAGAGCACTGAAGCTTTCTTT
TRBV19,TRBJ2-7,few,-,CASSSGGGSYEQYF,TGTGCCAGTAGTAGTGGAGGAGGGTCCTACGAGCAGTACTTC
TRBV28,TRBJ1-4,few,TRBD1,CASSTPTGGYEKLFF,TGTGCCAGCAGTACTCCGACAGGGGGCTATGAAAAACTGTTTTTT
TRBV5-6,TRBJ2-1,once,TRBD1,CASSIGQGSYNEQFF,TGTGCCAGCAGCATAGGACAGGGGTCTTACAATGAGCAGTTCTTC
TRBV29-1,TRBJ1-2,-,-,CSVDTEMYGYTF,TGCAGCGTTGACACAGAAATGTACGGCTACACCTTC
TRBV15,TRBJ1-2,-,-,CATSRSPFPGYTF,TGTGCCACCAGCAGATCCCCCTTTCCCGGCTACACCTTC
TRBV7-9,TRBJ2-3,-,TRBD2,CASSPSVAGEDTQYF,TGTGCCAGCAGCCCCTCGGTAGCGGGAGAGGATACGCAGTATTTT
TRBV28,TRBJ2-2,few,-,CASSPTGELFF,TGTGCCAGCAGCCCCACCGGGGAGCTGTTTTTT
TRBV7-3,TRBJ2-5,-,TRBD1,CASSLGLGTGEETQYF,TGTGCCAGCAGCTTAGGGCTCGGGACAGGTGAAGAGACCCAGTACTTC
TRBV5-1,TRBJ2-7,-,-,CASSLTGFDTYEQYF,TGCGCCAGCAGCTTGACAGGATTCGATACCTACGAGCAGTACTTC
TRBV2,TRBJ1-5,-,-,CASSEGSGRHQPQHF,TGTGCCAGCAGTGAAGGCTCGGGGAGACATCAGCCCCAGCATTTT
TRBV6-5,TRBJ1-1,many,TRBD1,CASSPGTGNTEAFF,TGTGCCAGCAGCCCTGGGACAGGGAACACTGAAGCTTTCTTT
TRBV4-1,TRBJ2-6,-,-,CASSQVDGDIAGANVLTF,TGCGCCAGCAGCCAAGTAGATGGGGACATTGCTGGGGCCAACGTCCTGACTTTC
TRBV6-5,TRBJ2-1,once,TRBD2,CASSYYAGGEQFF,TGTGCCAGCAGTTACTACGCGGGAGGTGAGCAGTTCTTC
TRBV4-3,TRBJ2-7,-,TRBD2,CASSQMRLAGYEQYF,TGCGCCAGCAGCCAAATGCGGCTAGCGGGCTACGAGCAGTACTTC
TRBV6-1,TRBJ2-2,once,-,CASSELYGQYTGELFF,TGTGCCAGCAGTGAATTATATGGGCAATACACCGGGGAGCTGTTTTTT
TRBV4-2,TRBJ1-6,-,-,CASSQEADRNSPLHF,TGTGCCAGCAGCCAAGAAGCAGACAGGAATTCACCCCTCCACTTT
TRBV4-2,TRBJ1-5,-,-,CASSQEQSLGNQPQHF,TGTGCCAGCAGCCAAGAGCAGAGCCTAGGCAATCAGCCCCAGCATTTT
TRBV5-1,TRBJ1-1,-,TRBD1,CASSFWTGNTEAFF,TGCGCCAGCAGCTTTTGGACAGGGAACACTGAAGCTTTCTTT
TRBV7-9,TRBJ2-5,-,-,CASSPGGRGTETQYF,TGTGCCAGCAGCCCCGGGGGCAGGGGGACAGAGACCCAGTACTTC
TRBV5-6,TRBJ2-1,-,TRBD1,CASRTDRGALNEQFF,TGTGCCAGCAGGACCGACAGGGGCGCCCTCAATGAGCAGTTCTTC
TRBV18,TRBJ1-1,-,TRBD1,CASSPGTGFTEAFF,TGTGCCAGCTCACCAGGGACAGGGTTCACTGAAGCTTTCTTT
TRBV7-2,TRBJ2-1,-,-,CASSGWSLPPDNEQFF,TGTGCCAGCAGCGGCTGGAGTCTTCCGCCGGACAATGAGCAGTTCTTC
TRBV10-3,TRBJ2-2,many,-,CAIGQEDTGELFF,TGTGCCATCGGGCAGGAGGACACCGGGGAGCTGTTTTTT
TRBV7-9,TRBJ2-5,-,-,CATEQETQYF,TGTGCCACCGAGCAAGAGACCCAGTACTTC
TRBV5-1,TRBJ2-1,-,TRBD2,CASRLTSGKYNEQFF,TGCGCCAGCAGGCTGACTAGCGGTAAATACAATGAGCAGTTCTTC
TRBV27,TRBJ2-5,-,-,CASSYTTGTKQETQYF,TGTGCCAGCAGTTATACCACGGGGACCAAGCAAGAGACCCAGTACTTC